The 22 T cell receptor beta chains below were found in one sample sequenced in a study of cytomegalovirus exposure and HLA in healthy donors. Clones were read by immunoSEQ multiplex PCR, and TCRdb kept only the in-frame ones, dropping some. The sample holds 55,000 to 80,000 clones, 95% seen once. The sequencing input was PBMCs. The source is a man aged 18 to 35 in good health and CMV-seronegative.

The chain combines TRBV9 with TRBJ2-7, with a weak D call TRBD2 (7 bases). The CDR3 spans 14 residues. Germline V gene data show CDR1 as SGDLS and CDR2 as YYNGEE. V was pared by 4 bases and J by 2 bases, with 13 bases between. The CDR3 protein is CASSPWEGAYEQYF. For the CDR3, the DNA is TGTGCCAGCAGCCCCTGGGAGGGGGCCTACGAGCAGTACTTC.

The chain combines TRBV27 with TRBJ2-7, with 9 bases that match TRBD1. The CDR3 spans 15 residues. Germline V gene data show CDR1 as MNHEY and CDR2 as SMNVEV (reference sequence). Trimming removed 2 bases from V and 3 bases from J; junction bases left unmatched: 5. Here the CDR3 reads CASSLGDRENYEQYF. The DNA for the CDR3 is TGTGCCAGCAGTTTAGGGGACAGGGAAAACTACGAGCAGTACTTC.

This clone was observed a single time. This chain connects TRBV9 to TRBJ2-3; unclear D gene. This CDR3 spans 13 amino acids. V lost 0 bases and J lost 4, with 6 bases in between. Germline-derived CDR1 and CDR2 are SGDLS and YYNGEE. CDR3 DNA: TGTGCCAGCAGCGTAGATCTCCCAGATACGCAGTATTTT. Its protein product is CASSVDLPDTQYF. The full variable domain, in which reference TRBV9 and TRBJ2-3 provide the parts outside the CDR3, is DSGVTQTPKHLITATGQRVTLRCSPRSGDLSVYWYQQSLDQGLQFLIQYYNGEERAKGNILERFSAQQFPDLHSELNLSSLELGDSALYFCASSVDLPDTQYFGPGTRLTVL.

Many counts were recorded for this clone. The chain couples TRBV5-4 to TRBJ1-2, with D uncertain. Germline V gives CDR1 SGHNT, CDR2 YYREEE (reference sequence). The CDR3 runs to 13 residues. V lost 0 bases and J 4 bases, leaving 7 bases between the germline ends. The CDR3 bases are TGTGCCAGCAGCTTGGGGGCCACCTATGGCTACACCTTC. This gives the protein CASSLGATYGYTF.

The V gene is TRBV29-1, the J gene TRBJ2-3; 9 bases agree with TRBD1. The CDR3 has 14 residues. With 3 bases clipped from V and 4 bases from J, the junction kept 5 bases outside the gene matches. Germline V lookup: CDR1 SQVTM, CDR2 ANQGSEA. DNA for the CDR3: TGCAGCGTTGAGGGACAGGGAAGAGCAGATACGCAGTATTTT. Protein: CSVEGQGRADTQYF.

This clone was seen only a few times. This chain joins TRBV29-1 and TRBJ1-2; 9 bases line up with TRBD1. Germline trimming cut 6 bases from V and 8 bases from J; bases unmatched to any gene: 7. Germline lookup yields CDR1 SQVTM and CDR2 ANQGSEA. The CDR3 extends over 12 amino acids. CDR3: CSVYRGRGGYTF. CDR3 sequence (DNA): TGCAGCGTCTACAGGGGGCGAGGGGGCTACACCTTC.

The rearrangement joins TRBV9 to TRBJ2-3; D uncertain. V lost 0 bases, J lost 0 bases, and 8 bases lay in between. CDR1 is SGDLS, CDR2 YYNGEE, per germline. This CDR3 is built from 15 residues. The CDR3 coding sequence is TGTGCCAGCAGCGTAGACAGCTCTAGCACAGATACGCAGTATTTT. Translation: CASSVDSSSTDTQYF.

The chain uses TRBV29-1 and TRBJ2-1; 9 bases match TRBD2. With 6 bases clipped from V and 2 bases from J, the junction kept 5 bases outside the gene matches. The CDR3 consists of 14 residues. CDR1 is SQVTM and CDR2 is ANQGSEA in the germline V gene. The CDR3 DNA reads as TGCAGCGTGGGGCGCGGGGGGGCCTACAATGAGCAGTTCTTC. It encodes CSVGRGGAYNEQFF.

The chain is built from TRBV25-1 and TRBJ2-2; possible D gene TRBD1, 5 bases. The germline V gene has CDR1 MGHDK and CDR2 SYGVNS. Trimming removed 3 bases from V and 3 bases from J, with 8 bases in between. This CDR3 has 14 residues. DNA of the CDR3: TGTGCCAGCAGTGAGGGGCGCGACACCGGGGAGCTGTTTTTT. Encoded protein: CASSEGRDTGELFF.

The chain carries TRBV15 and TRBJ2-1, with 8 bases aligning to TRBD2. Trimming removed 0 bases from V and 9 bases from J; junction bases left unmatched: 16. CDR3 length: 18 amino acids. The germline V gene has CDR1 LNHNV and CDR2 YYDKDF (reference sequence). The CDR3 sequence is CATSRESGGGVLIGEQFF. As DNA, the CDR3 is TGTGCCACCAGCAGAGAATCCGGGGGGGGCGTTTTGATCGGTGAGCAGTTCTTC.

The chain is built from TRBV2 and TRBJ1-3; 7 nucleotides align to TRBD1. Germline CDR1 SNHLY, CDR2 FYNNEI. Unmatched junction bases numbered 0, after V lost 8 bases and J lost 2 bases. The CDR3 length is 12 residues. The CDR3 nucleotides are TGTGCCAGCGACAGGGCTGGAAACACCATATATTTT. Protein: CASDRAGNTIYF.

This chain links TRBV27 with TRBJ2-7; 7 bases align to TRBD1. The CDR3 is 15 amino acids. Per germline, CDR1 MNHEY and CDR2 SMNVEV (reference sequence). V dropped 5 bases and J dropped 3; count of bases not matched to a gene: 10. The CDR3 bases are TGTGCCAGCAGTCCCCGAGGGGGCTCATTCTACGAGCAGTACTTC. Its translation: CASSPRGGSFYEQYF.

The genes are TRBV11-3 and TRBJ2-1; the match to TRBD2 covers 10 bases. The CDR3 length is 15 residues. Germline V gene sequence: CDR1 SGHNT, CDR2 YENEEA. V lost 2 bases, J lost 7 bases, and 5 bases stayed unmatched. In DNA, the CDR3 is TGTGCCAGCAGCTTATACGGGACTAGCGAGAATGAGCAGTTCTTC. It translates to CASSLYGTSENEQFF.

This clone was detected only once. V is TRBV7-9 and J is TRBJ2-3; tentative D call: TRBD1 (5 bases). Per the germline V gene, CDR1 is SEHNR and CDR2 is FQNEAQ (reference sequence). The length of the CDR3 is 15 residues. V lost 1 base to trimming and J lost 2 bases, with 10 bases between them. CDR3 bases: TGTGCCAGCAGCTTAGGGGGCTCCTTCACAGATACGCAGTATTTT. Protein sequence: CASSLGGSFTDTQYF.

The V gene is TRBV27, the J gene TRBJ1-3; TRBD1 might be the D (6 bases). CDR1 and CDR2 from the germline V gene are MNHEY and SMNVEV (reference sequence). The length of the CDR3 is 15 residues. V was pared by 5 bases and J by 3 bases, with 14 bases between. CDR3 nucleotides: TGTGCCAGCAGTCTAACAGGGTGGTTTGGAAACACCATATATTTT. This encodes CASSLTGWFGNTIYF.

V and J are TRBV7-7 and TRBJ2-7; 9 bases align to TRBD1. Trimming took 4 bases from V and 4 from J; bases not matched to a gene: 5. Germline V gene data show CDR1 as SSHAT and CDR2 as FNYEAQ (reference sequence). The CDR3 length is 14 residues. CDR3 amino acids: CASSSGQGNYEQYF. DNA of the CDR3: TGTGCCAGCAGCTCGGGACAGGGTAATTACGAGCAGTACTTC.

This sequence joins TRBV5-1 and TRBJ1-4; D not resolved. The CDR3 totals 12 residues. V was shortened by 1 base and J by 5 bases, with 3 bases between the two germline ends. Germline loops: CDR1 SGHRS, CDR2 YFSETQ. In DNA form, the CDR3 reads TGCGCCAGCAGCTTGAGCAATGAAAAACTGTTTTTT. This gives the protein CASSLSNEKLFF.

V and J are TRBV5-5 and TRBJ1-1; unclear D gene. This CDR3 comprises 15 residues. Trimming stripped 3 bases from V and 9 bases from J, with 21 bases between. Germline V gene lookup returns CDR1 SGHKS and CDR2 YYEKEE (reference sequence). CDR3 in DNA: TGTGCCAGCAGCTCGTCCGAACTACGGAGCGCGAAAGCTTTCTTT. This sequence encodes CASSSSELRSAKAFF.

The chain employs TRBV11-2 and TRBJ1-1; D is ambiguous. The ends were cut back, 2 bases at V and 2 bases at J, with 6 bases in the middle. CDR3 length: 13 amino acids. The germline V gene has CDR1 SGHAT and CDR2 FQNNGV. DNA of the CDR3: TGTGCCAGCAGCTTATCCCTAAACACTGAAGCTTTCTTT. This translates into CASSLSLNTEAFF.

This clone has just one count. V gene TRBV25-1 combines with J gene TRBJ2-3; 10 nucleotides align to TRBD2. Germline V gene lookup returns CDR1 MGHDK and CDR2 SYGVNS. CDR3 length: 16 amino acids. Trimming took 3 bases from V and 6 from J; bases not matched to a gene: 9. CDR3 nucleotides: TGTGCCAGCAGTGATCTAGCGGGGGCCATGAGGGATACGCAGTATTTT. The encoded protein is CASSDLAGAMRDTQYF.

This clone was picked up one time. The chain recombines TRBV4-1 with TRBJ1-2; weak D call: TRBD1 (5 bases). CDR1 is MGHRA and CDR2 is YSYEKL in the germline V gene. The V end lost 0 bases, the J end lost 0 bases, and 17 bases lay between the germline ends. CDR3 length equals 18 residues. The CDR3 loop is CASSQERWGGRSNYGYTF. CDR3 DNA sequence: TGCGCCAGCAGCCAAGAACGTTGGGGGGGGAGGTCTAACTATGGCTACACCTTC.

This chain uses TRBV29-1 with TRBJ1-2, with D tentatively TRBD1 (5 bases). This CDR3 comprises 12 residues. V was clipped by 7 bases and J by 10 bases, with 19 bases between them. Germline CDR1 reads SQVTM; CDR2 reads ANQGSEA. In DNA, the CDR3 is TGCAGCGCCTACCTGGGGGGATCGGTCTACACCTTC. Translated, it gives CSAYLGGSVYTF.